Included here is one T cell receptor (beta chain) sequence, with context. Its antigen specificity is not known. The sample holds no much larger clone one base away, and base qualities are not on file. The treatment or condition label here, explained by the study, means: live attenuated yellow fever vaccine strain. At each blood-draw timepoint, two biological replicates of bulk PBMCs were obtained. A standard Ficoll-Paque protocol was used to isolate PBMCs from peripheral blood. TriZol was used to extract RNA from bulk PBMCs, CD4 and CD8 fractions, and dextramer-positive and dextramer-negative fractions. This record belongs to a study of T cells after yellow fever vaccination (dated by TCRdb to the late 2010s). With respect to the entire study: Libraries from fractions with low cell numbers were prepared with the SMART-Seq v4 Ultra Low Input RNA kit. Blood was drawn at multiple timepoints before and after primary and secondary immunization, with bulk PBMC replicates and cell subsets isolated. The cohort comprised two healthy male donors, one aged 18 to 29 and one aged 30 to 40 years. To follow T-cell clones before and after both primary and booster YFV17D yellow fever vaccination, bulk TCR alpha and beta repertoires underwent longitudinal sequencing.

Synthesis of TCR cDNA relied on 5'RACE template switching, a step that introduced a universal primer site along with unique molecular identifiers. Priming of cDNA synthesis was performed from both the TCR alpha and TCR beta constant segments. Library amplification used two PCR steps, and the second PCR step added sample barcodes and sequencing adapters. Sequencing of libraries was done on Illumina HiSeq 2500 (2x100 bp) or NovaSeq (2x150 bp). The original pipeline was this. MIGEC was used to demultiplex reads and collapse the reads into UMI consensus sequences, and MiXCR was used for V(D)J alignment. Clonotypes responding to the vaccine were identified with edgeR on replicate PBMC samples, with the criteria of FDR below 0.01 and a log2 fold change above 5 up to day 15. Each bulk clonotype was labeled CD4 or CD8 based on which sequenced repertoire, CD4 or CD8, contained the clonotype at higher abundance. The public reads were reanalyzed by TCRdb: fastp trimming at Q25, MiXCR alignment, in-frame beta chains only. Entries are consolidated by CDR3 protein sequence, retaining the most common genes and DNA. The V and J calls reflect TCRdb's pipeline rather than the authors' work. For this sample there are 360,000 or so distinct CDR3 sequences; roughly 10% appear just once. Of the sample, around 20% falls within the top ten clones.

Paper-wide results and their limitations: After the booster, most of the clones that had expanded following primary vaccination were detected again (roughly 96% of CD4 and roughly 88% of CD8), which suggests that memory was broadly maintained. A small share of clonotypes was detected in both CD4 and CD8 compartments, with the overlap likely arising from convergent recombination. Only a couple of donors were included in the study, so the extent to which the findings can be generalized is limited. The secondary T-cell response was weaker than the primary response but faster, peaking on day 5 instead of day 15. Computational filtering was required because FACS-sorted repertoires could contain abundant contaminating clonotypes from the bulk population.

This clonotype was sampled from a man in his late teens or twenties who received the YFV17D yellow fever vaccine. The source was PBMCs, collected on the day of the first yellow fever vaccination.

The nucleotides read TGTGCCAGCAGTGCTCGGGACAGGGGGGGATCTGAGCAGTTCTTC. It codes for CASSARDRGGSEQFF. Recombination linked TRBV6-1 to TRBJ2-1, with 11 bases aligning to TRBD1. V and J are trimmed by 4 bases and 9 bases, and the gene matches miss 8 bases of the junction. CDR1 and CDR2, per the germline V gene, are MNHNS and SASEGT. Including cysteine and phenylalanine, the CDR3 has 15 amino acids. Only the CDR3 DNA stays, 45 bases, in frame from base 1.